A selection of T cell receptor beta chains follows, all from one sample in a study of response to subunit inactivated influenza vaccine. In TCRdb, the RT-PCR reads were re-called with MiXCR into one record per CDR3 protein. Counted here are 180,000 or so distinct CDR3 sequences, 9.5% to 15% occurring once; the ten biggest clones make up over 25%. A further study also used this sample, focusing on T cells expressing NK-cell markers.

The sample was CD8+ T cells sorted from PBMCs, taken less than 13 days after vaccination. The receptors originated from a man aged 50 to 59 who received an inactivated influenza vaccine. Both conserved end residues are part of each CDR3. The D gene is left open where the match is weak. Size tells how often a clone was seen (once, few, many) or the class of an expanded clone, and some rows leave it out.

>NA|TRBV19|TRBJ1-1|NA
TGTGCCAGTAGTATCTGGACGAACACTGAAGCTTTCTTT
CASSIWTNTEAFF
>NA|TRBV11-2|TRBJ2-4|NA
TGTGCCAGCAGCGTGGGACCTTTTACTTTAGCCAAAAACATTCAGTACTTC
CASSVGPFTLAKNIQYF
>NA|TRBV19|TRBJ1-1|few
TGTGCCAGTAGTATTGGGGGCGCCTCTGAAGCTTTCTTT
CASSIGGASEAFF
>NA|TRBV5-1|TRBJ1-2|NA
TGCGCCAGCAGCTTGGGATCAGGGACGAACTATGGCTACACCTTC
CASSLGSGTNYGYTF
>TRBD1|TRBV4-1|TRBJ2-7|NA
TGCGCCAGCAGCCAAGATTCGCAGGGGGCTCACTACGAGCAGTACTTC
CASSQDSQGAHYEQYF
>NA|TRBV6-9|TRBJ1-1|many
TGTGCCAGCAGAGATGATGTGTCGGCTGAAGCTTTCTTT
CASRDDVSAEAFF
>TRBD1|TRBV27|TRBJ2-6|many
TGTGCCAGCAGATTTCTGGGACAGGGTCCCTCTGGGGCCAACGTCCTGACTTTC
CASRFLGQGPSGANVLTF
>TRBD1|TRBV2|TRBJ2-7|few
TGTGCCAGCAGTGTTTCGACAGGGAGTGACGAGCAGTACTTC
CASSVSTGSDEQYF
>TRBD2|TRBV4-1|TRBJ2-3|NA
TGCGCCAGCAGCCAAAGGGGTGCGGGAGGGAGCGAGGATACGCAGTATTTT
CASSQRGAGGSEDTQYF
>NA|TRBV5-1|TRBJ2-7|NA
TGCGCCAGCAGCCCTCGAGGCCAGGGAGTAATGGCAACCTACGAGCAGTACTTC
CASSPRGQGVMATYEQYF
>TRBD1|TRBV12-3/TRBV12-4|TRBJ2-3|many
TGTGCCAGCAGTGACAGGGGATATACGCAGTATTTT
CASSDRGYTQYF
>TRBD2|TRBV15|TRBJ2-1|few
TGTGCCACCAGCAGGAGCGGGAGCTCCTACAATGAGCAGTTCTTC
CATSRSGSSYNEQFF
>NA|TRBV12-3/TRBV12-4|TRBJ1-2|few
TGTGCCAGCAGTTTGTCGCAGGGGTACGGCTACACCTTC
CASSLSQGYGYTF
>NA|TRBV4-3|TRBJ1-1|NA
TGCGCCAGCAGCCAGACAGGAATGAACGCTGAAGCTTTCTTT
CASSQTGMNAEAFF
>NA|TRBV5-6|TRBJ1-1|few
TGTGCCAGCAGCTTCGGACAGATGATGGTGGAAGCTTTCTTT
CASSFGQMMVEAFF
>TRBD1|TRBV27|TRBJ2-7|many
TGTGCCAGCAGTCCCGGGACAGGGGGAGGCGAGCAGTACTTC
CASSPGTGGGEQYF